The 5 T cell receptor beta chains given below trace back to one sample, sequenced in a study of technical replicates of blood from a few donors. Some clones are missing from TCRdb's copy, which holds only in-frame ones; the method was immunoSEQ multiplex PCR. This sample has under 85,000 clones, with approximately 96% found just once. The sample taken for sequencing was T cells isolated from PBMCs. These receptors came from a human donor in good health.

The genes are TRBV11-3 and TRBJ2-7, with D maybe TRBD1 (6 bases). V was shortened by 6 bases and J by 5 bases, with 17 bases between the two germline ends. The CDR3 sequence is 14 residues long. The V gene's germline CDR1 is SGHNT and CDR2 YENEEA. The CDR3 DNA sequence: TGTGCCAGCAGTAAAACCGGGACACTTAACGAGCAGTACTTC. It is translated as CASSKTGTLNEQYF.

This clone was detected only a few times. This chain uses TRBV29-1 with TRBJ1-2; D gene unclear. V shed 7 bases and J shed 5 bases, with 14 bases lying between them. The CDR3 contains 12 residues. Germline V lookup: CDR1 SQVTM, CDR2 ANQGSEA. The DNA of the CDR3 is TGCAGCGGCCAAGGCCCGGGGTATGGCTACACCTTC. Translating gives CSGQGPGYGYTF.

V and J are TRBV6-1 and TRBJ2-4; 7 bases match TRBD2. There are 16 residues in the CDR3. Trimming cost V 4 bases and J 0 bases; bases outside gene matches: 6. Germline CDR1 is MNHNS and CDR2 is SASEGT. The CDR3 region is CASSVSAGLAKNIQYF. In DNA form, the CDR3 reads TGTGCCAGCAGTGTATCAGCGGGATTAGCCAAAAACATTCAGTACTTC.

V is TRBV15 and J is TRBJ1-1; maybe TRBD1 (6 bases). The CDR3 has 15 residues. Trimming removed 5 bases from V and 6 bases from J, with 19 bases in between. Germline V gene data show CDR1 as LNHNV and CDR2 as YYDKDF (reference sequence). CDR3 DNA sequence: TGTGCCACCAGCGGACCGTACAGGGTTCACGCTGAAGCTTTCTTT. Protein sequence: CATSGPYRVHAEAFF.

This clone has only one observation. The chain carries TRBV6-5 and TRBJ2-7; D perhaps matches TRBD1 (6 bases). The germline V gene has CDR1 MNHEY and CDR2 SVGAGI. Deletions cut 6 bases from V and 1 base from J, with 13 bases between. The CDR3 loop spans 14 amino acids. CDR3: CASSRDTPSYEQYF. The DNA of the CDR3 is TGTGCCAGCAGCCGGGACACGCCTTCCTACGAGCAGTACTTC.